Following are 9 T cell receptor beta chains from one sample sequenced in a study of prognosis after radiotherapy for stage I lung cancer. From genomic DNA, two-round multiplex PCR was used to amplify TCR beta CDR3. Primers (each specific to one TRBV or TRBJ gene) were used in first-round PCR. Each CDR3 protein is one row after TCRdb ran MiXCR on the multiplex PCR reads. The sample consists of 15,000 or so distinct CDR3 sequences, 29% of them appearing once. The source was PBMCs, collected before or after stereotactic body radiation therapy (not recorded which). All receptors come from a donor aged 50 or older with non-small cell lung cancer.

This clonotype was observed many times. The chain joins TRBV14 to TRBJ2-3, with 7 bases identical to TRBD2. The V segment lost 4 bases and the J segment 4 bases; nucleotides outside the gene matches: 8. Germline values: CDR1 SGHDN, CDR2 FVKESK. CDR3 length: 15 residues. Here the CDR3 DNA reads TGTGCCAGCAGCCCCGGGGAGGGGTGGTCAGATACGCAGTATTTT. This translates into CASSPGEGWSDTQYF.

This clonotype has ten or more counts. DNA for the CDR3: TGTGCCAGCAGCGTAGCTGGTAGCTCCGACACTGAAGCTTTCTTT. Protein product: CASSVAGSSDTEAFF. The chain couples TRBV9 to TRBJ1-1; D is undetermined. CDR3 length equals 15 residues. The germline V gene has CDR1 SGDLS and CDR2 YYNGEE. Trimming removed 0 bases at V and 3 bases at J, with 12 bases between. Filled out from reference TRBV9 and TRBJ1-1, the complete variable domain reads DSGVTQTPKHLITATGQRVTLRCSPRSGDLSVYWYQQSLDQGLQFLIQYYNGEERAKGNILERFSAQQFPDLHSELNLSSLELGDSALYFCASSVAGSSDTEAFFGQGTRLTVV.

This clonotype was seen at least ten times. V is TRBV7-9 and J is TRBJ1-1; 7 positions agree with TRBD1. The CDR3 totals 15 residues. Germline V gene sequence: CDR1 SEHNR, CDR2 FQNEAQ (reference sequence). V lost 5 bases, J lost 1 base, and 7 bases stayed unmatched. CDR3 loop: CASSRRQGSNTEAFF. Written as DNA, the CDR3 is TGTGCCAGCAGCCGGAGACAGGGCTCGAACACTGAAGCTTTCTTT.

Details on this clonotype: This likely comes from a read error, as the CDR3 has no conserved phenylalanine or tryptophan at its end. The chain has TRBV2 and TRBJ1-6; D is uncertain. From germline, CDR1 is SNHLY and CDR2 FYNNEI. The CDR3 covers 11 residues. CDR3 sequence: CASTFNSPLHS. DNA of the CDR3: TGTGCCAGCACTTTTAATTCACCACTCCACTCT.

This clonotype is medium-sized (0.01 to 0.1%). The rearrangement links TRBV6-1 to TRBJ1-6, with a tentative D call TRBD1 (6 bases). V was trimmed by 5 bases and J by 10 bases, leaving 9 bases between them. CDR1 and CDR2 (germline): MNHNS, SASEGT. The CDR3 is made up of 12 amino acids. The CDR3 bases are TGTGCCAGCAGTTCAGGACAGTCACCCCTCCACTTT. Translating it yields CASSSGQSPLHF.

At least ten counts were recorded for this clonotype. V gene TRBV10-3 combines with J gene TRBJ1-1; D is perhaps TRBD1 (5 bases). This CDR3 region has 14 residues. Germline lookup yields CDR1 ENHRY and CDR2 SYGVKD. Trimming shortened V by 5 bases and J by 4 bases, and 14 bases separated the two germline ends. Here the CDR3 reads CAISTRTPATEAFF. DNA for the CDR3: TGTGCCATCAGTACGCGGACACCGGCCACTGAAGCTTTCTTT.

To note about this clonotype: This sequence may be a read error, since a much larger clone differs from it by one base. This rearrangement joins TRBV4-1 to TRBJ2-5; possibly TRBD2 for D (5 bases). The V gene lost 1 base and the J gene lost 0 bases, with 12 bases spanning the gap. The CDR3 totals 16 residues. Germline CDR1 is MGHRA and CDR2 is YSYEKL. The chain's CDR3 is CASSQVSVRYQETQYF. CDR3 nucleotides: TGCGCCAGCAGCCAAGTTAGCGTGAGGTACCAAGAGACCCAGTACTTC.

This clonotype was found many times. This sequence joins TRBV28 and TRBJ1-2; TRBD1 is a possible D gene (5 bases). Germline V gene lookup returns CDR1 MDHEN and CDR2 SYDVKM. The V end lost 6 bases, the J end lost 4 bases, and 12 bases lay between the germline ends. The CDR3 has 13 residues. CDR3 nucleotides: TGTGCCAGCAGGGTGGGGCTGGTCTATGGCTACACCTTC. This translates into CASRVGLVYGYTF.

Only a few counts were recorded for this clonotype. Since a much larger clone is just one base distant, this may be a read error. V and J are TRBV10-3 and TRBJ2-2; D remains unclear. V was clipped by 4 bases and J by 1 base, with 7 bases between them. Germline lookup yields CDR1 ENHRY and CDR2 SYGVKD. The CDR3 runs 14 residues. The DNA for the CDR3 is TGTGCCATCAGTGCGAGCCAGAACACCGGGGAGCTGTTTTTT. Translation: CAISASQNTGELFF.